This entry is about one T cell receptor beta chain. Antigen specificity is unknown. Naive CD8 cells lacked CD45RO, underwent positive selection for CCR7 and left out terminally differentiated effector memory CD45RA+ cells. Assay: immunoSEQ multiplex PCR; the TCRdb copy retains only in-frame clones and omits some. The sample lists some 2.1 million clones; roughly 95% were seen once. This sample was included in a study of shared clonotypes between healthy human individuals. Study results and caveats: Compared with clonotypes that all four donors shared, non-shared clonotypes had lower generation probabilities.

The specimen sequenced was naive CD8+ T cells from PBMCs. The source of this sequence is a man between 18 and 35 years old in good health. Some clones in this sample may be carry-over from other donors' samples.

The chain's CDR3 is CASSWTGGGEQYF. In nucleotides, the CDR3 is TGTGCCAGCAGTTGGACAGGGGGGGGAGAGCAGTACTTC. The chain couples TRBV2 to TRBJ2-7; TRBD1 matches 10 bases. CDR1 and CDR2 (germline): SNHLY, FYNNEI. The trim removed 5 bases at V and 7 bases at J, leaving 5 bases unmatched. The CDR3 spans 13 residues.